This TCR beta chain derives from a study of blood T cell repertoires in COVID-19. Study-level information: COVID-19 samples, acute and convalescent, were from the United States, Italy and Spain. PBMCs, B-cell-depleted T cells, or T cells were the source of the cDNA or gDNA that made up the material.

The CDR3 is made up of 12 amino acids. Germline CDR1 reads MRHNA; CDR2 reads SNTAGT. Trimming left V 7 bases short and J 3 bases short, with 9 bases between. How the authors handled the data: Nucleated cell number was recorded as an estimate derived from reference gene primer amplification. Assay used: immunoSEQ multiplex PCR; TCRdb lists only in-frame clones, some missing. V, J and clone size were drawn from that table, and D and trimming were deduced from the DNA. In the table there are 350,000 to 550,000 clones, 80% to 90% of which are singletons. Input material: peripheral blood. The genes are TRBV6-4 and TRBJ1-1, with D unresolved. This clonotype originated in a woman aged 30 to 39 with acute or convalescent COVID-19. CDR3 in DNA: TGTGCCAGCACCTCGAGGGACACTGAAGCTTTCTTT. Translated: CASTSRDTEAFF.